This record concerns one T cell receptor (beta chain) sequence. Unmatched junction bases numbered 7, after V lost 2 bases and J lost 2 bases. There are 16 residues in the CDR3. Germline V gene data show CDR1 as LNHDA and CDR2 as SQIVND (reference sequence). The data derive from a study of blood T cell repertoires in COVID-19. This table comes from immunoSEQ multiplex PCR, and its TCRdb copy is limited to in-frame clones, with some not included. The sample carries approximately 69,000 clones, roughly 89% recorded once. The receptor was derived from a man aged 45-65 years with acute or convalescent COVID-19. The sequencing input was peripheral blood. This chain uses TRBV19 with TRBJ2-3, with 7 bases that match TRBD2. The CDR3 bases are TGTGCCAGTAGTATATCCGGGACTATCCCCACAGATACGCAGTATTTT. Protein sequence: CASSISGTIPTDTQYF.